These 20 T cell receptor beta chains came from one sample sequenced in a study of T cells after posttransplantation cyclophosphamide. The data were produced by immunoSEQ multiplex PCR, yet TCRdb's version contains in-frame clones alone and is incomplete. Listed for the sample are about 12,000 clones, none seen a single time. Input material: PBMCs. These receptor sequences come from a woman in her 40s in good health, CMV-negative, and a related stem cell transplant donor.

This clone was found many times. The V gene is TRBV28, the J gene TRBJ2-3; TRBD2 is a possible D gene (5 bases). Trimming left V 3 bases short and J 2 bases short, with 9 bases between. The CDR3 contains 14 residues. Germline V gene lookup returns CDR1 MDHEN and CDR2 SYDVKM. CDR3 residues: CASSFSGVTDTQYF. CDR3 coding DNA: TGTGCCAGCAGTTTCTCCGGGGTCACAGATACGCAGTATTTT.

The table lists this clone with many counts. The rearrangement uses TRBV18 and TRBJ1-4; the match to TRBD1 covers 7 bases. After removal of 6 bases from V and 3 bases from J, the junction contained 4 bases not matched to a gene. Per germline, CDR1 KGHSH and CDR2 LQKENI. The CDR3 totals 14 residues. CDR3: CASSQDRANEKLFF. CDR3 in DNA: TGTGCCAGCTCCCAAGACAGGGCTAATGAAAAACTGTTTTTT.

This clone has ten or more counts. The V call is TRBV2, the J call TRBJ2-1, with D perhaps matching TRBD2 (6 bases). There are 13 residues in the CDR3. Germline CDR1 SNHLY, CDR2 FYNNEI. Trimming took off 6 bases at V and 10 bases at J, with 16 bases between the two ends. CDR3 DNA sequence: TGTGCCAGCAGGAACCCTAAGCGGGTGGAGCAGTTCTTC. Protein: CASRNPKRVEQFF. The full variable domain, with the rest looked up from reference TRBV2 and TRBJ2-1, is EPEVTQTPSHQVTQMGQEVILRCVPISNHLYFYWYRQILGQKVEFLVSFYNNEISEKSEIFDDQFSVERPDGSNFTLKIRSTKLEDSAMYFCASRNPKRVEQFFGPGTRLTVL.

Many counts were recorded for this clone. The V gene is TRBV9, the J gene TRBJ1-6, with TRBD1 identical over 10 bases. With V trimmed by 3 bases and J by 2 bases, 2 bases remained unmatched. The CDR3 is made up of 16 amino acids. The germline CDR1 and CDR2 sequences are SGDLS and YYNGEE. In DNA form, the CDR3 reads TGTGCCAGCAGCGGAGGACAGGGGGCCTATAATTCACCCCTCCACTTT. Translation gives CASSGGQGAYNSPLHF.

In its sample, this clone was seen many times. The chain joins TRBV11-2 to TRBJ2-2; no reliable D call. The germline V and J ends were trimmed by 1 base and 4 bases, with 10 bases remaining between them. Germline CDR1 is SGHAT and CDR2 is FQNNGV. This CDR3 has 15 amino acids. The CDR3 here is CASSLVDTFTGELFF. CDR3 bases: TGTGCCAGCAGCTTAGTTGACACTTTCACCGGGGAGCTGTTTTTT.

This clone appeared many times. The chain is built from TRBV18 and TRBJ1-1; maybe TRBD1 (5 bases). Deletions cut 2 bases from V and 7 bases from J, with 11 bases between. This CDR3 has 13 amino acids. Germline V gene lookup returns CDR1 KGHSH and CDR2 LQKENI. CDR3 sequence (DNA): TGTGCCAGCTCACCATGGAGGGGAGATGAAGCTTTCTTT. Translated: CASSPWRGDEAFF.

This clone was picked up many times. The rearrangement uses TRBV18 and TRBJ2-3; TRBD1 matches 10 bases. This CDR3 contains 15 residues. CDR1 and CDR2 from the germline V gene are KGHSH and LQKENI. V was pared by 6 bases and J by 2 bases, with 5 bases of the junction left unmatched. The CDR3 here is CASSPTGGFTDTQYF. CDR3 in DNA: TGTGCCAGCTCCCCGACAGGGGGCTTCACAGATACGCAGTATTTT.

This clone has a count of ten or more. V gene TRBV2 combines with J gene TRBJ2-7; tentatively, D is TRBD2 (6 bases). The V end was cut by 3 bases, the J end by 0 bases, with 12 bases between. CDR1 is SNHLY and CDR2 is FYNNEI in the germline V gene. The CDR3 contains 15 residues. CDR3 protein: CASSDVAGSSYEQYF. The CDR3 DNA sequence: TGTGCCAGCAGTGACGTCGCGGGGAGCTCCTACGAGCAGTACTTC.

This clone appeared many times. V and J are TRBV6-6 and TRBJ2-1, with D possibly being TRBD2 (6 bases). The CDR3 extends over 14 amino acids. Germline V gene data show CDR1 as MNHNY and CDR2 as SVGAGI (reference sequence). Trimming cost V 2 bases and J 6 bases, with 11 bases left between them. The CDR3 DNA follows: TGTGCCAGCAGTTACCCGGCGGGGCCCAATGAGCAGTTCTTC. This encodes CASSYPAGPNEQFF.

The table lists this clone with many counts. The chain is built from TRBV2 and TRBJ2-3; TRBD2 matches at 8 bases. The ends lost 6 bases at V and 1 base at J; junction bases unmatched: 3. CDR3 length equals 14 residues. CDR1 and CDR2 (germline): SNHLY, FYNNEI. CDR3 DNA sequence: TGTGCCAGCAGGCCGACTAGCGGCACAGATACGCAGTATTTT. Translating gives CASRPTSGTDTQYF.

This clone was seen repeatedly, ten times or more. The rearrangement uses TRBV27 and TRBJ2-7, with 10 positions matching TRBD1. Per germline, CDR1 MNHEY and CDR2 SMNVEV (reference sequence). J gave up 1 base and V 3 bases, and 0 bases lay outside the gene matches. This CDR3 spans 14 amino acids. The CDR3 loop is CASSLGQGSYEQYF. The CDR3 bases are TGTGCCAGCAGTTTGGGACAGGGGTCCTACGAGCAGTACTTC.

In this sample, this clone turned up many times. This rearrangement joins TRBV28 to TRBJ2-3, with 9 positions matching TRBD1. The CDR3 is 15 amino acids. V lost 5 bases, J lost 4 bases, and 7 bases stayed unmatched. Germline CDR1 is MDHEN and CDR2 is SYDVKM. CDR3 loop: CASSLRRQGADTQYF. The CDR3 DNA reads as TGTGCCAGCAGTCTCCGCCGACAGGGGGCAGATACGCAGTATTTT.

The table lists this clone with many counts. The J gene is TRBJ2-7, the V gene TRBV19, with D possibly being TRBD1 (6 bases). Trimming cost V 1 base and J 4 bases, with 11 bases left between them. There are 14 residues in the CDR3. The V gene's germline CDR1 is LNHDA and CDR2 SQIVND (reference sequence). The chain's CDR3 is CASSIGGTQYEQYF. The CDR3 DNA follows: TGTGCCAGTAGTATAGGAGGGACACAATACGAGCAGTACTTC.

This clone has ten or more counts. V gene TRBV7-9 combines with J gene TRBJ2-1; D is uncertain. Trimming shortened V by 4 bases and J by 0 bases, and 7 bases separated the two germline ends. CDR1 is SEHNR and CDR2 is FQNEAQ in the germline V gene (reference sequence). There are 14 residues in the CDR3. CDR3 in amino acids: CASSSVSSYNEQFF. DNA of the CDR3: TGTGCCAGCAGCTCCGTATCCTCCTACAATGAGCAGTTCTTC.

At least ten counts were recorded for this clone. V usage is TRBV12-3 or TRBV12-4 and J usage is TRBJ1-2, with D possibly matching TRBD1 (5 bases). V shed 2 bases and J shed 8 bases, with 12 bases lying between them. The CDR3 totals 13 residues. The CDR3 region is CASSLIGGVGYTF. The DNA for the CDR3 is TGTGCCAGCAGTTTAATCGGAGGGGTCGGCTACACCTTC.

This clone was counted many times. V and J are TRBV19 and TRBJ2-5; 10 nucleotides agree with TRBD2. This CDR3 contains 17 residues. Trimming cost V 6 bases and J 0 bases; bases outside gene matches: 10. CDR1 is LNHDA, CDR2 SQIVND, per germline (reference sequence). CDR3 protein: CASSALRAGGHQETQYF. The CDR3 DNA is TGTGCCAGTAGCGCCCTCCGAGCGGGGGGGCACCAAGAGACCCAGTACTTC.

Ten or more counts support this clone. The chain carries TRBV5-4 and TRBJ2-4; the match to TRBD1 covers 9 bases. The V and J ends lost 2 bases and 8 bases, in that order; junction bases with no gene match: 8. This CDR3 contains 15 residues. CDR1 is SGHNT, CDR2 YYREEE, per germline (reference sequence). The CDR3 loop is CASSFPTGGYDIQYF. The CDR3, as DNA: TGTGCCAGCAGCTTTCCTACAGGGGGCTACGACATTCAGTACTTC. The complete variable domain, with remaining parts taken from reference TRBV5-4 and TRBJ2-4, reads ETGVTQSPTHLIKTRGQQVTLRCSSQSGHNTVSWYQQALGQGPQFIFQYYREEENGRGNFPPRFSGLQFPNYSSELNVNALELDDSALYLCASSFPTGGYDIQYFGAGTRLSVL.

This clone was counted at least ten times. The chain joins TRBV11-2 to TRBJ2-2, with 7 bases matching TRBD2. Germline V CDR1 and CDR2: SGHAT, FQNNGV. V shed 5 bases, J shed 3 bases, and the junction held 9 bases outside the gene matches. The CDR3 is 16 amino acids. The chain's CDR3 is CASSPISREHTGELFF. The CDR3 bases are TGTGCCAGCAGCCCCATCTCGCGGGAGCACACCGGGGAGCTGTTTTTT.

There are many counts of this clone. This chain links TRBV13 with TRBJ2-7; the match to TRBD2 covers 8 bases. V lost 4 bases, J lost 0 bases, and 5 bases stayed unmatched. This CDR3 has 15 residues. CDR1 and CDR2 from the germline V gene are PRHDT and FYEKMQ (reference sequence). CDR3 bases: TGTGCCAGCAGCTACCCGGGACTAGGCTCCTACGAGCAGTACTTC. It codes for CASSYPGLGSYEQYF.

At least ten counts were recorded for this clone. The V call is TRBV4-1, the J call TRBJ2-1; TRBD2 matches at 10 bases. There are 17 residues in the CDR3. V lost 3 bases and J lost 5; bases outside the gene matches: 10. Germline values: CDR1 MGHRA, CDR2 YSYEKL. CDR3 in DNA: TGCGCCAGCAGCCACCCTGCGCAGCGGGGGGGTCACAATGAGCAGTTCTTC. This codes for CASSHPAQRGGHNEQFF.